This entry features one TCR beta chain sequence. The data stem from a study of early T cells in non-severe SARS-CoV-2 infection. Study context: From unsorted whole blood, bulk RNA was sequenced, and the chains remained unpaired.

Unique molecular identifiers were added to individual cDNA molecules. TCRdb processed the 5' RACE reads anew with MiXCR; each CDR3 protein has one entry. The sample holds approximately 75,000 distinct CDR3 sequences; more than 12% are singletons and the top ten take 3.5% to 5%. The TCR comes from an adult who was a healthcare worker with PCR-confirmed SARS-CoV-2 infection or an uninfected control (not recorded which). Source: whole blood, taken at baseline.

This chain's CDR3 is CATSRDRMNTEAFF. The CDR3 DNA follows: TGTGCCACCAGCAGGGACAGGATGAACACTGAAGCTTTCTTT. The V and J genes are TRBV15 and TRBJ1-1; 7 nucleotides match TRBD1. The CDR3 consists of 14 residues. J gave up 0 bases and V 3 bases, and 1 base lay outside the gene matches. Germline V CDR1 and CDR2: LNHNV, YYDKDF (reference sequence).